What follows describes a single T cell receptor beta chain. What it binds is not known. The data are from a study of tumor-infiltrating lymphocytes in localized non-small cell lung cancer. The overall study: Resected tumor was paired with non-adjacent uninvolved lung from the same patient.

CDR1 is MNHEY and CDR2 is SMNVEV in the germline V gene (reference sequence). V shed 10 bases, J shed 0 bases, and the junction held 12 bases outside the gene matches. The CDR3 is made up of 17 amino acids. Points from the study as a whole: No link was found between tumor T-cell fraction and recurrence-free survival. Different pieces of the same tissue were used for each assay. Immunotypes IM1 and IM2 had similar TCR-derived T-cell fractions.

Profiling relied on immunoSEQ multiplex PCR, and the TCRdb table lists in-frame clones only, not all of them. Among under 20,000 clones listed, around 75% were seen once. The sequencing sample was made of lung tumor tissue. The chain has TRBV27 and TRBJ1-6; 7 bases line up with TRBD1. This clonotype was sampled from a human donor with non-small cell lung cancer. CDR3 in amino acids: CATYNRGQSSYNSPLHF. The CDR3 DNA reads TGTGCCACCTACAACAGGGGACAAAGCTCCTATAATTCACCCCTCCACTTT.